This T cell receptor (beta chain) was sequenced during a study of T cell changes during pregnancy in multiple sclerosis. Libraries were prepared by immunoSEQ multiplex PCR; TCRdb keeps only in-frame clonotypes and omits some of them. Altogether 30,000 to 45,000 clones are present, 91% being singletons, with the ten largest covering around 0.47%. V lost 0 bases and J 4 bases, leaving 11 bases between the germline ends. The CDR3 contains 15 residues. Germline-derived CDR1 and CDR2 are SGDLS and YYNGEE. The sequencing used CD4+ T cells from peripheral blood mononuclear cells, collected in the second trimester of pregnancy. The receptor was derived from a female donor in good health, enrolled as a control in a pregnancy study. The rearrangement links TRBV9 to TRBJ2-4, with a possible D match to TRBD2 (6 bases). Here the CDR3 reads CASSVGGDPKNIQYF. CDR3 bases: TGTGCCAGCAGCGTAGGCGGGGACCCGAAAAACATTCAGTACTTC.